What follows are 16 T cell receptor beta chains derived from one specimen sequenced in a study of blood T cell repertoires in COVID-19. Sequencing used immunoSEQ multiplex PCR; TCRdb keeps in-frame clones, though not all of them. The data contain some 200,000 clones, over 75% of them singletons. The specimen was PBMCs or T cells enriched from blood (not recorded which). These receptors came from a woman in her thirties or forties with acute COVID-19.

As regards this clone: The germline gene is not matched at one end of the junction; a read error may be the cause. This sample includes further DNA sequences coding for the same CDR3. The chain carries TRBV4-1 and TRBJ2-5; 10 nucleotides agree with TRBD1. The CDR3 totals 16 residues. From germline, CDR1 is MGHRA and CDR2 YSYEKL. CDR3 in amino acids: CASSQDPGQGQETQYF. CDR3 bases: TGTGCCAGCAGCCAAGATCCGGGACAGGGGCAAGAGACCCAGTACTTC.

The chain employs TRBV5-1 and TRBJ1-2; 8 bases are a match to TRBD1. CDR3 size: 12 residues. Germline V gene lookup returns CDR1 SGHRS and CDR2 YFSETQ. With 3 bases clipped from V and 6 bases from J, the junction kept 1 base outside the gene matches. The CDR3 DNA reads TGCGCCAGCAGCTCAGGGGGCCATGGCTACACCTTC. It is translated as CASSSGGHGYTF.

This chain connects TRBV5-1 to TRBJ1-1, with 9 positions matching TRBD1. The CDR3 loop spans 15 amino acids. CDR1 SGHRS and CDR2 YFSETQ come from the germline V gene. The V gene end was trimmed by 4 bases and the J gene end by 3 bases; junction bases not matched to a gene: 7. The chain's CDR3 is CASSDPTGGYTEAFF. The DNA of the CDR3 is TGCGCCAGCAGCGACCCGACAGGGGGTTACACTGAAGCTTTCTTT.

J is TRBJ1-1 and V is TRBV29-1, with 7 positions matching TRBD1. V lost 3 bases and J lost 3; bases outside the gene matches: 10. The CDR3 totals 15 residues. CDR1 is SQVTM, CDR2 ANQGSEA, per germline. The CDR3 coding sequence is TGCAGCGTTGAGGGGCGAGGGGGCGATTACACTGAAGCTTTCTTT. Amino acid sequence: CSVEGRGGDYTEAFF.

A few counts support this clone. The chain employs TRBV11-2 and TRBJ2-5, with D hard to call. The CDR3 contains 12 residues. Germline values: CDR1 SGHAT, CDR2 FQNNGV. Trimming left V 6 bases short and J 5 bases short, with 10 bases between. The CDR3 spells CASRLRSETQYF. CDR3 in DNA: TGTGCCAGCAGGTTGCGTTCGGAGACCCAGTACTTC.

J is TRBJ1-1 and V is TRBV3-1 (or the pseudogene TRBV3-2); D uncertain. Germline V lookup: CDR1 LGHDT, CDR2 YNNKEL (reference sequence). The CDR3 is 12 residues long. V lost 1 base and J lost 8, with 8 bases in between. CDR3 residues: CASSQVAGEAFF. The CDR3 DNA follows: TGTGCCAGCAGCCAAGTAGCGGGCGAAGCTTTCTTT.

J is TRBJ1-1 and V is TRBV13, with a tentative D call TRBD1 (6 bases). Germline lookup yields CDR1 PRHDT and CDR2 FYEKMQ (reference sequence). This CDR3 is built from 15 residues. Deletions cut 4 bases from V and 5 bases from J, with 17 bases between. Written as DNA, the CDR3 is TGTGCCAGCAGCTCTCGACGGGGGGCGCGGACTGAAGCTTTCTTT. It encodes CASSSRRGARTEAFF.

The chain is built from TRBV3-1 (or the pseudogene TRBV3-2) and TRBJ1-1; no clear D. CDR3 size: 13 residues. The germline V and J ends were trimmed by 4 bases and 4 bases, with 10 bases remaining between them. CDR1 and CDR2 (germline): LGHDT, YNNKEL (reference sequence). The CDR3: CASSRGGSTEAFF. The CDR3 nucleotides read TGTGCCAGCAGCCGGGGTGGGAGCACTGAAGCTTTCTTT.

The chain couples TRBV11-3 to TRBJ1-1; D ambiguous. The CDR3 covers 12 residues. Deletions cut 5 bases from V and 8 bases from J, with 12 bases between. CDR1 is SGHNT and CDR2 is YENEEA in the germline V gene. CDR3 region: CASSQRGREAFF. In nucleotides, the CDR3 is TGTGCCAGCAGCCAACGAGGGAGGGAAGCTTTCTTT.

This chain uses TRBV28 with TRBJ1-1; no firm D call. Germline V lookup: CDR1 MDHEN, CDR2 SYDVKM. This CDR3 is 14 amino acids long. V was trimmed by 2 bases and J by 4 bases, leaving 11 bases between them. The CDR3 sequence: CASSLALRGTEAFF. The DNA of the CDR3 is TGTGCCAGCAGTTTAGCACTCCGGGGCACTGAAGCTTTCTTT.

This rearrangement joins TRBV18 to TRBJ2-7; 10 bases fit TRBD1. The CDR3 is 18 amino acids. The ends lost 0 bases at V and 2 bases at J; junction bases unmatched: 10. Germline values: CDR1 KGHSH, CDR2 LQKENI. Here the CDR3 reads CASSPPRGSGTGAYEQYF. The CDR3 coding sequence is TGTGCCAGCTCACCACCGAGGGGGTCCGGGACAGGGGCCTACGAGCAGTACTTC.

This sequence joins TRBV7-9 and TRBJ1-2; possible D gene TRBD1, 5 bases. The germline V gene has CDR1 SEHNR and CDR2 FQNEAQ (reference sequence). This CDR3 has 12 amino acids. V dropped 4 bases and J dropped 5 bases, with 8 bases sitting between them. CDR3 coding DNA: TGTGCCAGCAGCTGGGAGGGGTATGGCTACACCTTC. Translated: CASSWEGYGYTF.

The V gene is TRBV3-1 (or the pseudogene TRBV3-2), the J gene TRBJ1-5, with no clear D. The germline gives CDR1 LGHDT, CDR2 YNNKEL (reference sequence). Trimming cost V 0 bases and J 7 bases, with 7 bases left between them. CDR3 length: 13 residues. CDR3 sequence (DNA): TGTGCCAGCAGCCAAGAGGCCAGGCAGCCCCAGCATTTT. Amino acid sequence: CASSQEARQPQHF.

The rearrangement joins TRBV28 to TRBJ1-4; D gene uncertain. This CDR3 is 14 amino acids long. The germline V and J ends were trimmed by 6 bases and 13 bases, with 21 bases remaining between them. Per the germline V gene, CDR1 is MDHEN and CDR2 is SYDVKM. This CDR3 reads CASSPWRREKVLFF. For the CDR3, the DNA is TGTGCCAGCAGCCCGTGGCGGAGGGAAAAGGTACTGTTTTTT.

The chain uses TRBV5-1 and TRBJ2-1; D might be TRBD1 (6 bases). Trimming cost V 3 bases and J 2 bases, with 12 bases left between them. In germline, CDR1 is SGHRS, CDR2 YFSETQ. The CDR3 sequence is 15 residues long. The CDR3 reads CASSSGQTTYNEQFF. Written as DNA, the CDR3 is TGCGCCAGCAGCTCAGGACAGACTACCTACAATGAGCAGTTCTTC.

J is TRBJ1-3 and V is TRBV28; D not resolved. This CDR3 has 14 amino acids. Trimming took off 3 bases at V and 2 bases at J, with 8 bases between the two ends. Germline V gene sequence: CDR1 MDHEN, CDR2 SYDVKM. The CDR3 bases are TGTGCCAGCAGTTTTCGCGGGGCTGGAAACACCATATATTTT. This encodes CASSFRGAGNTIYF.